A selection of T cell receptor beta chains follows, all from one sample in a study of Graves' ophthalmopathy and Graves' hyperthyroidism. TCRdb independently ran MiXCR on the multiplex PCR reads; one entry per CDR3 protein. The table includes 200,000 to 250,000 distinct CDR3 sequences, approximately 28% detected once. The sequencing input was peripheral blood. The source is a man in his fifties with Graves' ophthalmopathy. CDR3s include the opening cysteine and the closing phenylalanine or tryptophan. The D gene is left open where the match is weak. Expanded clones are given a class, and other clones once, few, many or no size at all.

CDR3 length	clone size	V gene	D gene	J gene	CDR3 DNA	CDR3 protein
16	many	TRBV6-2/TRBV6-3	TRBD1	TRBJ1-5	TGTGCCAGCAGTCCCAGGGCTGGACAGGTCGGTCAGCCCCAGCATTTT	CASSPRAGQVGQPQHF
15	many	TRBV20-1	.	TRBJ1-6	TGCAGTCCCACGGCTGGGGGGCAAAACAATTCACCCCTCCACTTT	CSPTAGGQNNSPLHF
14	many	TRBV11-2	.	TRBJ2-5	TGTGCCAGCAGCTGGGGCCGGCTGGTCGAGACCCAGTACTTC	CASSWGRLVETQYF
16	once	TRBV11-1	TRBD1	TRBJ2-7	TGTGCCAGCAGCCTTCGTCCCGGGACAGGGATCCACGAGCAGTACTTC	CASSLRPGTGIHEQYF
14	many	TRBV13	.	TRBJ2-7	TGTGCCAGCAGCTCCGGGGCCCGAAACTACGAGCAGTACTTC	CASSSGARNYEQYF
15	.	TRBV13	TRBD1	TRBJ2-2	TGTGCCAGCAGCTGGGGACAGGGAGAGGGCGGGGAGCTGTTTTTT	CASSWGQGEGGELFF
13	once	TRBV3-1	.	TRBJ2-7	TGTGCCAGCAGCCAAGATGGTCCCTACGAGCAGTACTTC	CASSQDGPYEQYF
14	.	TRBV6-2/TRBV6-3	.	TRBJ1-1	TGTGCCAGCAGTTACCTGCAAAGAAACACTGAAGCTTTCTTT	CASSYLQRNTEAFF
13	many	TRBV27	.	TRBJ1-2	TGTGCCAGCAGTTTCGGGGTAGGCTATGGCTACACCTTC	CASSFGVGYGYTF
18	many	TRBV28	TRBD1	TRBJ1-2	TGTGCCAGCATATATGGGGCTTATACAGGGGGCACTAACTATGGCTACACCTTC	CASIYGAYTGGTNYGYTF
11	many	TRBV15	.	TRBJ2-7	TGTGCCACAGGGTTAGGGTACGAGCAGTACTTC	CATGLGYEQYF
11	many	TRBV29-1	.	TRBJ1-2	TGCAGCGTTGTTCGAGGGAATGGCTACACCTTC	CSVVRGNGYTF
11	.	TRBV6-1	.	TRBJ2-7	TGTGCCAGCAGTCCTTATAACGAGCAGTACTTC	CASSPYNEQYF
16	many	TRBV4-1	.	TRBJ1-5	TGCGCCAGCAGCCAAGAGCCCAGGCATAGCAATCAGCCCCAGCATTTT	CASSQEPRHSNQPQHF
15	many	TRBV7-8	.	TRBJ2-7	TGTGCCAGCAGCTTAGAGAGACAGCTCTACTACGAGCAGTACTTC	CASSLERQLYYEQYF
15	many	TRBV27	.	TRBJ1-5	TGTGCCAGCAGTTTAGAGGGATCGGGCAATCAGCCCCAGCATTTT	CASSLEGSGNQPQHF
11	few	TRBV12-3/TRBV12-4	.	TRBJ2-7	TGTGCCAGCAGTTTGGCGGATCAGCAGTACTTC	CASSLADQQYF
14	.	TRBV27	.	TRBJ1-2	TGTGCCAGCAGTTCCGAGGCTTGGGGGCTCGGCTACACCTTC	CASSSEAWGLGYTF
19	many	TRBV5-1	TRBD2	TRBJ2-7	TGCGCCAGCAGCTTGTACCCCCCTCGGGAGGGCCCAAGCTACTACGAGCAGTACTTC	CASSLYPPREGPSYYEQYF
13	many	TRBV7-6	.	TRBJ2-5	TGTGCCAGCAGCTTAGGAGGCAGAGAGACCCAGTACTTC	CASSLGGRETQYF
12	few	TRBV6-1	.	TRBJ2-7	TGTGCCAGCGACATTAGCGACTACGAGCAGTACTTC	CASDISDYEQYF
13	many	TRBV28	.	TRBJ1-2	TGTGCCAGCAGTTTATGGGGGGGCACGGGCTACACCTTC	CASSLWGGTGYTF
13	few	TRBV5-1	.	TRBJ2-7	TGCGCCAGCAGCATCGGACAGACCTACGAGCAGTACTTC	CASSIGQTYEQYF
18	.	TRBV28	.	TRBJ1-6	TGTGCCAGCAGTTGGCCTCTCGGGTCAGCCTTGACGAATTCACCCCTCCACTTT	CASSWPLGSALTNSPLHF
15	many	TRBV4-3	TRBD1	TRBJ1-2	TGCGCCAGCAGCTGGGACAGGGGGGGTACCGCCGGCTACACCTTC	CASSWDRGGTAGYTF
17	many	TRBV7-9	TRBD2	TRBJ2-2	TGTGCCAGCAGCTCTGCCTTAGCGGGCCCGAACACCGGGGAGCTGTTTTTT	CASSSALAGPNTGELFF
17	many	TRBV6-4	TRBD1	TRBJ2-6	TGTGCCAGCAGTAGAGGACAGGGGGCTGGTGGGGCCAACGTCCTGACTTTC	CASSRGQGAGGANVLTF
18	.	TRBV6-2/TRBV6-3	TRBD1	TRBJ1-1	TGTGCCAGCAGTTACTCAGTCCGGGACAGGGGTGAAGACACTGAAGCTTTCTTT	CASSYSVRDRGEDTEAFF
16	.	TRBV12-3/TRBV12-4	TRBD1	TRBJ1-2	TGTGCCAGCAGTCCCGGGACAGGGACAGCTAACTATGGCTACACCTTC	CASSPGTGTANYGYTF
13	.	TRBV28	TRBD1	TRBJ1-2	TGTGCCAGCAGTGTGGGACAGGCATATGGCTACACCTTC	CASSVGQAYGYTF
16	many	TRBV4-1	TRBD1	TRBJ1-5	TGCGCCAGCAGCCAACCATCGGGACAGCGGAATCAGCCCCAGCATTTT	CASSQPSGQRNQPQHF
13	.	TRBV12-5	.	TRBJ1-1	TGTGCTAGTGGTTTGAAACCAGACAAGGAAGCTTTCTTT	CASGLKPDKEAFF
15	.	TRBV7-9	.	TRBJ1-1	TGTGCCAGCAGCCCGATTCGGGACGGAGACACTGAAGCTTTCTTT	CASSPIRDGDTEAFF
12	many	TRBV6-2/TRBV6-3	.	TRBJ2-5	TGTGCCAGCAGCTCATCCGGCGAGACCCAGTACTTC	CASSSSGETQYF
14	.	TRBV5-4	.	TRBJ2-2	TGTGCCGTAGGGGTCCCACTAAACACCGGGGAGCTGTTTTTT	CAVGVPLNTGELFF
13	many	TRBV28	.	TRBJ2-2	TGTGCCACAACGGGACGGAACACCGGGGAGCTGTTTTTT	CATTGRNTGELFF
13	.	TRBV6-1	.	TRBJ1-1	TGTGCCAGCAGTGAGTCAGTGAACACTGAAGCTTTCTTT	CASSESVNTEAFF
13	many	TRBV20-1	.	TRBJ2-5	TGCAGTGCTAGCCCCTGGTCGCGGGAGACCCAGTACTTC	CSASPWSRETQYF
12	many	TRBV19	.	TRBJ2-2	TGTGCCAGTGCACTGGGTACCGGGGAGCTGTTTTTT	CASALGTGELFF
15	few	TRBV2	TRBD1	TRBJ1-1	TGTGCCAGCAGCCTCAGGGGGGCGGGTGACACTGAAGCTTTCTTT	CASSLRGAGDTEAFF
13	many	TRBV20-1	.	TRBJ1-2	TGCAGTGCTAGTTTGGGACCCCTCTATGGCTACACCTTC	CSASLGPLYGYTF
15	many	TRBV6-1	.	TRBJ1-1	TGTGCCAGCAGTGAATCGGCAGGGATGAACACTGAAGCTTTCTTT	CASSESAGMNTEAFF
13	many	TRBV10-2	.	TRBJ1-1	TGCGCCAGCAGTGTAGGGGTGAGGACTGAAGCTTTCTTT	CASSVGVRTEAFF
13	once	TRBV20-1	.	TRBJ2-7	TGCAGTGGGGCTAAGGACCGGGCGAGGGAGCAGTGCTTC	CSGAKDRAREQCF
12	many	TRBV30	.	TRBJ2-7	TGTGCCTGGAGTTCCAGGGGTTACGAGCAGTACTTC	CAWSSRGYEQYF
14	many	TRBV11-3	TRBD2	TRBJ2-7	TGTGCCAGCGGGAACGGGGGGGGACGCTACGAGCAGTACTTC	CASGNGGGRYEQYF
13	many	TRBV19	.	TRBJ2-5	TGTGCCAGTAGTCCCGACAGGAGGGAGACCCAGTACTTC	CASSPDRRETQYF
16	.	TRBV6-2/TRBV6-3	.	TRBJ2-5	TGTGCCAGCAAAACGTTGGGACTTACACTTAAAGAGACCCAGTACTTC	CASKTLGLTLKETQYF
14	many	TRBV6-5	TRBD2	TRBJ2-7	TGTGCCAGCAATAGTCCCCATCTAGCGGGCGAGCAGTACTTC	CASNSPHLAGEQYF
13	.	TRBV29-1	.	TRBJ1-1	TGCAGCGTTGAAGGGCAGTTAGACACTGAAGCTTTCTTT	CSVEGQLDTEAFF
15	many	TRBV19	TRBD1	TRBJ1-2	TGTGCCAGTAGTATAGGGGACAGTCGCAACTATGGCTACACCTTC	CASSIGDSRNYGYTF
16	many	TRBV6-2/TRBV6-3	TRBD1	TRBJ2-5	TGTGCCAGCAGTTACCGGGCTGGACAGGGGTTTGGGACCCAGTACTTC	CASSYRAGQGFGTQYF
13	.	TRBV9	.	TRBJ1-1	TGTGCCAGCAGCGTAATCACGAACACTGAAGCTTTCTTT	CASSVITNTEAFF
14	many	TRBV6-1	.	TRBJ2-2	TGTGCCAGCAGTCGGGACATAGGCACCGGGGAGCTGTTTTTT	CASSRDIGTGELFF
15	many	TRBV10-3	TRBD2	TRBJ2-5	TGTGCCATCAGTGGGACTAGCGGGAGTGAAGGGACCCAGTACTTC	CAISGTSGSEGTQYF
17	many	TRBV6-1	TRBD2	TRBJ2-5	TGTGCCAGCTCCATACTAGCGGGAGGGTCGGGTCAAGAGACCCAGTACTTC	CASSILAGGSGQETQYF
17	many	TRBV7-9	TRBD1	TRBJ2-7	TGTGCCAGCAGCTTAGAGGGGCAGGGGGCCCCCAACTACGAGCAGTACTTC	CASSLEGQGAPNYEQYF
15	.	TRBV5-5	.	TRBJ1-1	TGTGCCAGCAGCTTGGATCAGTTCCTGGGCACTGAAGCTTTCTTT	CASSLDQFLGTEAFF
14	many	TRBV20-1	.	TRBJ2-5	TGCAGTGCTAGAGCCCGGGGGCGTCAAGAGACCCAGTACTTC	CSARARGRQETQYF